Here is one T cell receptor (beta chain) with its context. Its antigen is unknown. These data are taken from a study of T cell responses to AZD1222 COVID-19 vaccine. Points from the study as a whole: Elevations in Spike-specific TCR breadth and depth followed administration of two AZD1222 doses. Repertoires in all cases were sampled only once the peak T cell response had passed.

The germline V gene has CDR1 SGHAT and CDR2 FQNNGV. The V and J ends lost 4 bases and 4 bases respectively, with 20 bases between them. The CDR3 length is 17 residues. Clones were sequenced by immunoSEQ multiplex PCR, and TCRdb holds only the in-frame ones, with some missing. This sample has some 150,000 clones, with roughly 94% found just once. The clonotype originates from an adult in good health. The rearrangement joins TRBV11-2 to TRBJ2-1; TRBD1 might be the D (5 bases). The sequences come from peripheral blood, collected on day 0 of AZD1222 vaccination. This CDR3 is CASSSYRGAANYNEQFF. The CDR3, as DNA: TGTGCCAGCAGCTCTTACCGTGGGGCCGCGAATTACAATGAGCAGTTCTTC.